Presented here are 15 T cell receptor beta chains from one specimen sequenced in a study of blood T cell repertoires in COVID-19. Method: immunoSEQ multiplex PCR; TCRdb's copy keeps in-frame clones and lacks some. This table holds more than 200,000 clones, around 88% found once. The sample was peripheral blood. The receptors derive from an elderly man with acute or convalescent COVID-19.

The V call is TRBV20-1, the J call TRBJ1-1; unclear D gene. Trimming pared 7 bases from V and 1 base from J, leaving 7 bases between. The V gene's germline CDR1 is DFQATT and CDR2 SNEGSKA (reference sequence). The CDR3 contains 11 residues. CDR3 protein: CSVNKNTEAFF. In DNA, the CDR3 is TGCAGTGTAAATAAGAACACTGAAGCTTTCTTT.

The gene calls are TRBV7-3 and TRBJ1-1, with 10 bases aligning to TRBD1. This CDR3 comprises 14 residues. CDR1 and CDR2 from the germline V gene are SGHTA and FQGTGA. V gave up 5 bases and J gave up 4 bases; unmatched junction bases: 4. The CDR3 DNA reads as TGTGCCAGCAGCCCGGACAGGGGGGTCACTGAAGCTTTCTTT. This translates into CASSPDRGVTEAFF.

The chain uses TRBV5-1 and TRBJ2-7; 8 positions match TRBD1. CDR1 and CDR2 from the germline V gene are SGHRS and YFSETQ. The trim removed 0 bases at V and 0 bases at J, leaving 2 bases unmatched. The length of the CDR3 is 15 residues. The CDR3 here is CASSLGQGFSYEQYF. The CDR3 DNA follows: TGCGCCAGCAGCTTGGGACAGGGGTTCTCCTACGAGCAGTACTTC.

The CDR3 sequence: CASSLGGQRFNEQYF. The CDR3 DNA sequence: TGCGCCAGCAGCTTGGGGGGACAGAGGTTTAACGAGCAGTACTTC. The rearrangement joins TRBV5-1 to TRBJ2-7; 7 bases align to TRBD1. The CDR3 is made up of 15 amino acids. Trimming at V came to 0 bases and at J to 5 bases, leaving 8 bases not matched to a gene. CDR1 is SGHRS and CDR2 is YFSETQ in the germline V gene.

This clone has just one count. The chain couples TRBV28 to TRBJ2-7, with TRBD2 as a possible D gene (6 bases). The CDR3 extends over 15 amino acids. CDR1 and CDR2 from the germline V gene are MDHEN and SYDVKM. V was clipped by 6 bases and J by 3 bases, with 18 bases between them. The CDR3 loop is CASSSSIADVYEQYF. CDR3 in DNA: TGTGCCAGCAGCTCTTCGATAGCGGATGTCTACGAGCAGTACTTC.

This rearrangement joins TRBV11-2 to TRBJ1-2, with 8 bases identical to TRBD1. The CDR3 runs to 13 residues. J was trimmed by 7 bases and V by 1 base; bases with no gene match: 2. In germline, CDR1 is SGHAT, CDR2 FQNNGV. CDR3 DNA sequence: TGTGCCAGCAGCTTAGTGACAGGGGCTGGCTACACCTTC. This encodes CASSLVTGAGYTF.

V usage is TRBV11-2 and J usage is TRBJ2-2; TRBD1 matches at 8 bases. The V gene end was trimmed by 0 bases and the J gene end by 4 bases; junction bases not matched to a gene: 7. Germline V lookup: CDR1 SGHAT, CDR2 FQNNGV. The CDR3 is 17 residues long. Here the CDR3 DNA reads TGTGCCAGCAGCTTAGATTATCAGGGGGCGGTCACCGGGGAGCTGTTTTTT. This sequence encodes CASSLDYQGAVTGELFF.

The chain couples TRBV28 to TRBJ1-5, with 11 bases that match TRBD1. The CDR3 loop spans 17 amino acids. V trimming: 7 bases; J trimming: 6 bases; junction bases outside the gene matches: 14. CDR1 and CDR2 (germline): MDHEN, SYDVKM. For the CDR3, the DNA is TGTGCCAGCATCGGGGGACAGGGGGTGGTGATCGGTCAGCCCCAGCATTTT. It yields the protein CASIGGQGVVIGQPQHF.

This rearrangement joins TRBV5-5 to TRBJ1-2; D gene unclear. The CDR3 is made up of 15 amino acids. Germline CDR1 and CDR2: SGHKS and YYEKEE (reference sequence). V dropped 4 bases and J dropped 0 bases, with 13 bases sitting between them. CDR3 region: CASSTRSGANYGYTF. The CDR3 DNA follows: TGTGCCAGCAGCACAAGGTCCGGAGCTAACTATGGCTACACCTTC.

V and J are TRBV5-4 and TRBJ2-3, with 10 positions matching TRBD1. Per the germline V gene, CDR1 is SGHNT and CDR2 is YYREEE (reference sequence). V trimming: 2 bases; J trimming: 3 bases; junction bases outside the gene matches: 6. The CDR3 consists of 16 residues. The CDR3 protein is CASSLGDRGETDTQYF. The CDR3 bases are TGTGCCAGCAGCTTAGGGGACAGGGGAGAGACAGATACGCAGTATTTT.

This clone was counted only a few times. The rearrangement joins TRBV7-2 to TRBJ1-6, with 8 nucleotides matching TRBD1. This CDR3 has 12 residues. Germline values: CDR1 SGHTA, CDR2 FQGNSA. With V trimmed by 5 bases and J by 14 bases, 5 bases remained unmatched. The CDR3 is CASSAGQGTLHF. The CDR3 DNA follows: TGTGCCAGCAGCGCCGGACAGGGAACCCTCCACTTT.

CDR3: CASSRTEGYSNQPQHF. The CDR3 nucleotides read TGTGCCAGCAGTCGGACAGAGGGTTATAGCAATCAGCCCCAGCATTTT. The chain combines TRBV6-2 or TRBV6-3 with TRBJ1-5, with a tentative D call TRBD1 (6 bases). Deletions cut 5 bases from V and 0 bases from J, with 14 bases between. The CDR3 sequence is 16 residues long. Germline V lookup: CDR1 MNHEY, CDR2 SVGEGT.

The J gene is TRBJ1-6, the V gene TRBV19; D is perhaps TRBD1 (6 bases). Trimming removed 5 bases at V and 4 bases at J, with 18 bases between. This CDR3 has 17 residues. Germline V CDR1 and CDR2: LNHDA, SQIVND (reference sequence). This CDR3 is CASSSGAELLYNSPLHF. Here the CDR3 DNA reads TGTGCCAGTAGTTCAGGGGCAGAATTATTGTATAATTCACCCCTCCACTTT.

The chain has TRBV19 and TRBJ2-2; no firm D call. This CDR3 has 13 residues. Germline V gene data show CDR1 as LNHDA and CDR2 as SQIVND (reference sequence). V was shortened by 5 bases and J by 11 bases, with 15 bases between the two germline ends. The CDR3 loop reads CASSVNRVSELFF. The CDR3 nucleotides are TGTGCCAGTAGTGTAAACCGGGTTTCTGAGCTGTTTTTT. The full variable domain, with the rest looked up from reference TRBV19 and TRBJ2-2, is DGGITQSPKYLFRKEGQNVTLSCEQNLNHDAMYWYRQDPGQGLRLIYYSQIVNDFQKGDIAEGYSVSREKKESFPLTVTSAQKNPTAFYLCASSVNRVSELFFGEGSRLTVL.

This chain uses TRBV27 with TRBJ1-1; D call uncertain. V gave up 5 bases and J gave up 1 base, with 8 bases separating them. This CDR3 region has 13 residues. From germline, CDR1 is MNHEY and CDR2 SMNVEV (reference sequence). CDR3: CASSIRSNTEAFF. DNA for the CDR3: TGTGCCAGCAGTATTCGGTCGAACACTGAAGCTTTCTTT.